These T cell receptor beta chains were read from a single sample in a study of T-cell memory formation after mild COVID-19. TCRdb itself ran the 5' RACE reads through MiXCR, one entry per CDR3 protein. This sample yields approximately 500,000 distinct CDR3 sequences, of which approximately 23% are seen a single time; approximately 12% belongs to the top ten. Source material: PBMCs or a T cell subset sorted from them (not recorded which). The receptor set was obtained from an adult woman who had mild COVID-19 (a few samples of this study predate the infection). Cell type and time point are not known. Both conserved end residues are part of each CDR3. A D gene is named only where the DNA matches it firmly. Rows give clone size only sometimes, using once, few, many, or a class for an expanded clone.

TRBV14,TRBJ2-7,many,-,CASSQVLGGAYEQYF,TGTGCCAGCAGCCAAGTCCTAGGGGGGGCCTACGAGCAGTACTTC
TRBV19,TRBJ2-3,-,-,CASSIRASGPDTQYF,TGTGCCAGTAGTATACGGGCCTCGGGACCAGATACGCAGTATTTT
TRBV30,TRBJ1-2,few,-,CAWSVTLGRFINGGYTF,TGTGCCTGGAGTGTCACCCTGGGCAGATTCATAAATGGGGGCTACACCTTC
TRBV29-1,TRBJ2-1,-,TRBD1,CSVAGGRNEQFF,TGCAGCGTTGCAGGGGGCAGGAATGAGCAGTTCTTC
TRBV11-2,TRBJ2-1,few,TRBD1,CAVRGWTGGIYEQFF,TGTGCCGTCAGAGGTTGGACAGGGGGCATCTATGAGCAGTTCTTC
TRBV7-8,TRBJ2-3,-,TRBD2,CASSRGTSGGNTQYF,TGTGCCAGCAGCAGGGGGACTAGCGGGGGAAATACGCAGTATTTT
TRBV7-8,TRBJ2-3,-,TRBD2,CASSQPGTSGGGPTDTQYF,TGTGCCAGCAGCCAGCCCGGGACTAGCGGGGGAGGCCCCACAGATACGCAGTATTTT
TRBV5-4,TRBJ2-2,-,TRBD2,CASSFGGLVSTGELFF,TGTGCCAGCAGCTTTGGCGGACTAGTCTCCACCGGGGAGCTGTTTTTT
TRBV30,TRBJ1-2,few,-,CAWNDRRQNYGYTF,TGTGCCTGGAATGACAGGCGGCAAAACTATGGCTACACCTTC
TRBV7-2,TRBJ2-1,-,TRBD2,CASSSPRTSGSLHEQFF,TGTGCCAGCAGCTCGCCCCGGACTAGCGGGAGTCTCCATGAGCAGTTCTTC
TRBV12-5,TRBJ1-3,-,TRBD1,CASGLVQKGTGLTAISGNTIYF,TGTGCTAGTGGTTTGGTCCAAAAAGGGACAGGACTAACAGCCATCTCTGGAAACACCATATATTTT
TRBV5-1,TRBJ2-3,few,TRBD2,CASSLTSGGLVSADTQYF,TGCGCCAGCAGCCTGACTAGCGGGGGGCTGGTCTCCGCAGATACGCAGTATTTT
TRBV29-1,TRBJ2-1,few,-,CSVQGGLAYNEQFF,TGCAGCGTTCAGGGGGGCCTTGCCTACAATGAGCAGTTCTTC
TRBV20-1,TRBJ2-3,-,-,CSVRATGGAYTQYF,TGCAGTGTCCGAGCGACAGGTGGCGCGTATACGCAGTATTTT
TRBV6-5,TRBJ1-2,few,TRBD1,CASSAGQVGSDGYTF,TGTGCCAGCAGTGCCGGACAGGTCGGATCGGATGGCTACACCTTC
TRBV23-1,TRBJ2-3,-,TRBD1,CASSQQHSRDRASTDTQYF,TGCGCCAGCAGTCAGCAGCACAGCCGGGACAGGGCGAGCACAGATACGCAGTATTTT
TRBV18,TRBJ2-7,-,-,CASSPGNGGLYEQYF,TGTGCCAGCTCACCAGGAAATGGAGGACTCTACGAGCAGTACTTC
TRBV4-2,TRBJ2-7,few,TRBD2,CASSPAGVHPYEQYF,TGTGCCAGCAGCCCCGCGGGGGTCCATCCCTACGAGCAGTACTTC
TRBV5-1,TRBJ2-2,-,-,CASSLRWDTGELFF,TGCGCCAGCAGCTTGAGGTGGGATACCGGGGAGCTGTTTTTT
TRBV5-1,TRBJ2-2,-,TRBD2,CASSGGTTANTGELFF,TGCGCCAGCAGCGGGGGGACTACCGCGAACACCGGGGAGCTGTTTTTT
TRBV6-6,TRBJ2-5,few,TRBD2,CASRPPSSGGVETQYF,TGTGCCAGCAGACCCCCCTCTAGCGGGGGGGTGGAGACCCAGTACTTC
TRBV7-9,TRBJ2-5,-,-,CASSKGETQYF,TGTGCCAGCTCCAAGGGGGAGACCCAGTACTTC
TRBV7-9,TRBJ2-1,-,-,CASSFQEESEQFF,TGTGCCAGCAGCTTTCAGGAGGAGAGTGAGCAGTTCTTC
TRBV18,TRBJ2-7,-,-,CASSHGDGPPYDEQYF,TGTGCCAGCTCGCATGGGGACGGCCCCCCGTACGACGAGCAGTACTTC
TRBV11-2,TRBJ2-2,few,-,CASTYLLSAGTGELFF,TGTGCCAGCACCTACCTACTTAGCGCGGGTACCGGGGAGCTGTTTTTT
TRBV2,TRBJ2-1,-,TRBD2,CASRLTSGVTNEQFF,TGTGCCAGCAGGCTGACTAGCGGGGTCACCAATGAGCAGTTCTTC
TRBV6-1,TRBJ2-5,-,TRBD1,CASRLGQGGETQYF,TGTGCCAGCAGACTGGGACAGGGAGGAGAGACCCAGTACTTC
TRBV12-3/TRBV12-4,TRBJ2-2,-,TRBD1,CASSPPGQGYAGELFF,TGTGCCAGCAGCCCCCCTGGACAGGGGTATGCCGGGGAGCTGTTTTTT
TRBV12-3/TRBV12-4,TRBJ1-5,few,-,CASSFIRDLRGSGQPQHF,TGTGCCAGCAGTTTTATACGGGATCTCAGGGGTTCAGGTCAGCCCCAGCATTTT
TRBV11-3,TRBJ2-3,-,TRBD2,CASSSWGGGTDTQYF,TGTGCCAGCAGCTCCTGGGGGGGAGGGACAGATACGCAGTATTTT
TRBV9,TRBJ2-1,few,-,CASSVGQRLEQFF,TGTGCCAGCAGCGTAGGTCAGCGTTTGGAGCAGTTCTTC